Given below is one T cell receptor beta chain in context. The sample carries other DNA sequences with the same CDR3. This sample was taken from a study of blood T cell repertoires in COVID-19. Across the study: Spain, Italy and the United States supplied samples that represented acute and convalescent COVID-19. PBMCs, B-cell-depleted T cells, or T cells were the source of the cDNA or gDNA that made up the material.

In the original analysis: Cell counts per sample came from amplifying reference gene primers. Profiled with immunoSEQ multiplex PCR; TCRdb holds only in-frame clones, not every one. The DNA was the basis for D and trimming; V, J and clone size are from that table. The repertoire consists of under 75,000 clones, with about 90% occurring once and the leading ten covering about 2.1%. Sequencing used peripheral blood. The source is a human donor in a cohort sampled during active COVID-19.

In DNA form, the CDR3 reads TGTGCCAGCAGACGGACAGTTAACACTGAAGCTTTCTTT. This translates into CASRRTVNTEAFF. This chain joins TRBV28 and TRBJ1-1, with D tentatively TRBD1 (6 bases). The CDR3 loop spans 13 amino acids. Per germline, CDR1 MDHEN and CDR2 SYDVKM. The V and J ends lost 6 bases and 2 bases respectively, with 10 bases between them.